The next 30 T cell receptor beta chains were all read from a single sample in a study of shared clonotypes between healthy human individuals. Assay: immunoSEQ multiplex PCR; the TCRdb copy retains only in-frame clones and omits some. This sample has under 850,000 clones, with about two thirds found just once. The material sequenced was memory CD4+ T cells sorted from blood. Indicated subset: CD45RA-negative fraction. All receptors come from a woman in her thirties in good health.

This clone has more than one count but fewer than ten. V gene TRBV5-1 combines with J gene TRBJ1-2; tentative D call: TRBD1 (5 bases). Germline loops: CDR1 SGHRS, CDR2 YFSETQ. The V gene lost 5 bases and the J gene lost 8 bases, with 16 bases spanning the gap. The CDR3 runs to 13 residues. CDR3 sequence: CASRFRDSGGYTF. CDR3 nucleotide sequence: TGCGCCAGCAGATTCCGGGACTCTGGAGGCTACACCTTC.

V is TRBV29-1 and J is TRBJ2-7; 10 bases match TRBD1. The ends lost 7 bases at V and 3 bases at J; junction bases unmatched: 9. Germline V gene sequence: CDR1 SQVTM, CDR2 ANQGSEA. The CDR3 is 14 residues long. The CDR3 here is CSATTDRGLYEQYF. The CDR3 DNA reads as TGCAGCGCTACCACTGACAGGGGGCTCTACGAGCAGTACTTC.

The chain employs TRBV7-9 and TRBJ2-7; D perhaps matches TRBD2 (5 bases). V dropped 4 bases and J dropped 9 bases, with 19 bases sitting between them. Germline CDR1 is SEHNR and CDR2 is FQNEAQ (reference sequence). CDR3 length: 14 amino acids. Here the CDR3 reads CASSSLPSAGVQYF. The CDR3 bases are TGTGCCAGCAGCTCCCTCCCAAGTGCCGGGGTGCAGTACTTC.

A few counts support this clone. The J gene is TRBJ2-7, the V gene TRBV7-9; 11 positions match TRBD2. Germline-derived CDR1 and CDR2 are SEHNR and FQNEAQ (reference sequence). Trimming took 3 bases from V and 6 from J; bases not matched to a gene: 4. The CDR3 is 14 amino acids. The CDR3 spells CASSFSGRASEQYF. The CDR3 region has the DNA TGTGCCAGCAGCTTTAGCGGGAGGGCCTCCGAGCAGTACTTC.

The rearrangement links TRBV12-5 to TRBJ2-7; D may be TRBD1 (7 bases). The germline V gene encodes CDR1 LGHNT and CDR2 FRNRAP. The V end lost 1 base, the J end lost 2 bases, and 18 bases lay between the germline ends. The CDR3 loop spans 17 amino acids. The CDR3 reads CASGLAPTGDLAYEQYF. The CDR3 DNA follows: TGTGCTAGTGGTTTGGCCCCCACAGGGGACTTAGCCTACGAGCAGTACTTC.

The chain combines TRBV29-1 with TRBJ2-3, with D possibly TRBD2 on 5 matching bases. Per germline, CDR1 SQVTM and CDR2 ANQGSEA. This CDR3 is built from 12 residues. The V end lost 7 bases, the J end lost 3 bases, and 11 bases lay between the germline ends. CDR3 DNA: TGCAGCGGAGGGCGGGTTACAGATACGCAGTATTTT. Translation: CSGGRVTDTQYF.

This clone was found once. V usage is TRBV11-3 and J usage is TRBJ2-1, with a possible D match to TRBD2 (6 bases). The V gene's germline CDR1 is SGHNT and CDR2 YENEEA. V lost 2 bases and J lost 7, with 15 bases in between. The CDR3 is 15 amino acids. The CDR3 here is CASSLMPGVRNEQFF. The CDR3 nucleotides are TGTGCCAGCAGCTTAATGCCGGGAGTAAGGAATGAGCAGTTCTTC. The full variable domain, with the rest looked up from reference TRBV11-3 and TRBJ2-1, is EAGVVQSPRYKIIEKKQPVAFWCNPISGHNTLYWYLQNLGQGPELLIRYENEEAVDDSQLPKDRFSAERLKGVDSTLKIQPAELGDSAVYLCASSLMPGVRNEQFFGPGTRLTVL.

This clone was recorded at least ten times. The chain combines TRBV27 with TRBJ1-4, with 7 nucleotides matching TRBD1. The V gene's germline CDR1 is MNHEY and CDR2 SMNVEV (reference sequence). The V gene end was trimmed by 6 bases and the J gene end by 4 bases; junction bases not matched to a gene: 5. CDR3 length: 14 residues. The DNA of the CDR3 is TGTGCCAGCAGCCAGGGACAGCTTAATGAAAAACTGTTTTTT. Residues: CASSQGQLNEKLFF.

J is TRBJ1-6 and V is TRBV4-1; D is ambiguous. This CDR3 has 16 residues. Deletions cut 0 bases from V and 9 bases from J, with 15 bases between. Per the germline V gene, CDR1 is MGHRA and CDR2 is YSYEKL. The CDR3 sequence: CASSQESLGSGSPLHF. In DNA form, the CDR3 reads TGCGCCAGCAGCCAAGAATCTCTGGGGTCTGGTTCACCCCTCCACTTT.

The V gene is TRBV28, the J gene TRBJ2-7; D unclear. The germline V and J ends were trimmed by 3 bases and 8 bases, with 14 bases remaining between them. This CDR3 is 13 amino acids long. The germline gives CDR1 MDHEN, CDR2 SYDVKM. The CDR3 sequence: CASSLGGQIKQYF. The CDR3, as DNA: TGTGCCAGCAGTTTGGGCGGTCAGATTAAGCAGTACTTC. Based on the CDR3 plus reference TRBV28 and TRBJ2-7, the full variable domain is DVKVTQSSRYLVKRTGEKVFLECVQDMDHENMFWYRQDPGLGLRLIYFSYDVKMKEKGDIPEGYSVSREKKERFSLILESASTNQTSMYLCASSLGGQIKQYFGPGTRLTVT.

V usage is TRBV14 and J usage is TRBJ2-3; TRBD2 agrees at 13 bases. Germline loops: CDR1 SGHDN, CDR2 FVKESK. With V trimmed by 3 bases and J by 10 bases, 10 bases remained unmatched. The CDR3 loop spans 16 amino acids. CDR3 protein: CASSQGRTSGSGAQYF. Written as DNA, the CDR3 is TGTGCCAGCAGCCAGGGAAGGACTAGCGGGAGTGGGGCGCAGTATTTT.

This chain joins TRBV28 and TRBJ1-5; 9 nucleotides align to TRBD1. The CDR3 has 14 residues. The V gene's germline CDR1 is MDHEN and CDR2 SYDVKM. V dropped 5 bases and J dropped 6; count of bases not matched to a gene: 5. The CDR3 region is CASSEQGASQPQHF. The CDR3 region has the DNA TGTGCCAGCAGTGAACAGGGGGCGAGTCAGCCCCAGCATTTT.

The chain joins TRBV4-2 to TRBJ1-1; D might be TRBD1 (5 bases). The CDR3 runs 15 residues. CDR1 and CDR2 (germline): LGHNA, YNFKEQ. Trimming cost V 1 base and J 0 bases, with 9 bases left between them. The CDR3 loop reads CASSQAGTMNTEAFF. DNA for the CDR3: TGTGCCAGCAGCCAAGCCGGGACGATGAACACTGAAGCTTTCTTT.

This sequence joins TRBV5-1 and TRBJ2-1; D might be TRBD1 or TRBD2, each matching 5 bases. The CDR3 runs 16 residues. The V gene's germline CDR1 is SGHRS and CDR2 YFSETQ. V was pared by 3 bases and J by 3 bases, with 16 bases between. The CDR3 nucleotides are TGCGCCAGCAGCTCAGGGACGTATCCATTCTACAATGAGCAGTTCTTC. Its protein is CASSSGTYPFYNEQFF.

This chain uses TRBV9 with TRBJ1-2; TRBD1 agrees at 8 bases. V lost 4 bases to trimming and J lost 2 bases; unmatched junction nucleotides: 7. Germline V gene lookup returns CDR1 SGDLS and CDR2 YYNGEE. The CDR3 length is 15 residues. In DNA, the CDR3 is TGTGCCAGCAGCAGGACCGGGACAGGAAACTATGGCTACACCTTC. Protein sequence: CASSRTGTGNYGYTF.

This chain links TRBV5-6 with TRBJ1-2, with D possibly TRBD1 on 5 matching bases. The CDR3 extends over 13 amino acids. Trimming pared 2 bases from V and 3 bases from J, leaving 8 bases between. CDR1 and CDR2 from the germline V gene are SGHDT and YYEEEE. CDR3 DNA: TGTGCCAGCAGCTTTGGGACGGACTATGGCTACACCTTC. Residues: CASSFGTDYGYTF.

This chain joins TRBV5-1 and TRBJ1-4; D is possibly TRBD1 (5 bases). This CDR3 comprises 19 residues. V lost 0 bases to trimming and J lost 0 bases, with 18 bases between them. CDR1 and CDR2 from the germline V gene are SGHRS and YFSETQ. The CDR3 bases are TGCGCCAGCAGCTTGGCCGGGTCAGGGTATGGGGCAACTAATGAAAAACTGTTTTTT. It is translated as CASSLAGSGYGATNEKLFF.

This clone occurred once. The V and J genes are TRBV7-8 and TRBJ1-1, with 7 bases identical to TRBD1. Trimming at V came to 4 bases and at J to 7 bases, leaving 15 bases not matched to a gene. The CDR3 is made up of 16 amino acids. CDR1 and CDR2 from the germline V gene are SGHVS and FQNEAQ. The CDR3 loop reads CASSYHPYRGGGEAFF. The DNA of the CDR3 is TGTGCCAGCAGCTACCACCCCTACCGAGGGGGCGGTGAAGCTTTCTTT.

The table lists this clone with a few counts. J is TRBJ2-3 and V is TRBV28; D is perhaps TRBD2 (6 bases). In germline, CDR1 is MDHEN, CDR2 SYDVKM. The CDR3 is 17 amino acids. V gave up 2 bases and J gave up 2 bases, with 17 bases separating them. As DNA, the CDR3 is TGTGCCAGCAGTTTAAGTCGGAATAGCGGAATCACAGATACGCAGTATTTT. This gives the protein CASSLSRNSGITDTQYF.

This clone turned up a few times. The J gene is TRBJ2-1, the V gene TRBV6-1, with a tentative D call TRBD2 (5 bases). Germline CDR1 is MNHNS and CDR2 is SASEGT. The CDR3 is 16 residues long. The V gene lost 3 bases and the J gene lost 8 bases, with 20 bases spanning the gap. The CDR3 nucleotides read TGTGCCAGCAGTGATACGGGAAGAGCGACTGGGGATGAGCAGTTCTTC. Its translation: CASSDTGRATGDEQFF.

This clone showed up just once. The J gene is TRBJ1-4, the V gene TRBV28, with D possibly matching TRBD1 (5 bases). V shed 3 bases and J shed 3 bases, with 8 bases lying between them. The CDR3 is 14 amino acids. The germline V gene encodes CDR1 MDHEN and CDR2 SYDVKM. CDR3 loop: CASSFGGANEKLFF. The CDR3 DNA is TGTGCCAGCAGTTTCGGGGGAGCTAATGAAAAACTGTTTTTT.

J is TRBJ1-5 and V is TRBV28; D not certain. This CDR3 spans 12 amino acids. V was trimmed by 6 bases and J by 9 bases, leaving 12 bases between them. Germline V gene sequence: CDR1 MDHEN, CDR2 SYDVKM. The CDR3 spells CASSRGMRPQHF. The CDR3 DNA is TGTGCCAGCAGCCGAGGGATGAGGCCCCAGCATTTT.

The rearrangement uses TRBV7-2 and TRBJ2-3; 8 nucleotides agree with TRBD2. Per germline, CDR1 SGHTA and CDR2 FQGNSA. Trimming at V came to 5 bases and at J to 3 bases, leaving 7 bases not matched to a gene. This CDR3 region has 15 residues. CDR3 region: CASSRSGEKTDTQYF. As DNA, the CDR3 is TGTGCCAGCAGCCGTAGCGGGGAGAAAACAGATACGCAGTATTTT.

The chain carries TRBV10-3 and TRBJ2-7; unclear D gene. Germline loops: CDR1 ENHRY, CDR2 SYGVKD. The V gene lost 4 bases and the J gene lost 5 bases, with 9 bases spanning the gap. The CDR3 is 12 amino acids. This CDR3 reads CAISASSDEQYF. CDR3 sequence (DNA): TGTGCCATCAGTGCATCATCAGACGAGCAGTACTTC.

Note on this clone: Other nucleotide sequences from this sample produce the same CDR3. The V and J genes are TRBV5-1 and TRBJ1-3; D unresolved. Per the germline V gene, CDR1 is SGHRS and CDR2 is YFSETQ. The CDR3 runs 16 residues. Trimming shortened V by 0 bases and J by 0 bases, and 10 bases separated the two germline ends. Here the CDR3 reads CASSLDSPGSGNTIYF. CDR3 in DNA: TGCGCCAGCAGCTTGGACAGTCCGGGCTCTGGAAACACCATATATTTT.

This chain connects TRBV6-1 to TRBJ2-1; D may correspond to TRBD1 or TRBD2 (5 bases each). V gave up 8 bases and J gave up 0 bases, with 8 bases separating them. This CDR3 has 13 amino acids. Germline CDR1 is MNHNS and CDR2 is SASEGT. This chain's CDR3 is CASEGSSYNEQFF. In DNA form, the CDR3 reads TGTGCCAGCGAGGGGAGCTCCTACAATGAGCAGTTCTTC.

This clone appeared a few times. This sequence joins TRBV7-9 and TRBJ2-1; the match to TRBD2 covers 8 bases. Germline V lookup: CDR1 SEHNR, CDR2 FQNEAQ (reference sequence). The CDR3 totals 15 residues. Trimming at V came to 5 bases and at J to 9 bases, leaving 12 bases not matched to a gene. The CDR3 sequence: CASSPIAGPTREQFF. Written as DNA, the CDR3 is TGTGCCAGCAGCCCAATAGCGGGGCCAACGCGTGAGCAGTTCTTC.

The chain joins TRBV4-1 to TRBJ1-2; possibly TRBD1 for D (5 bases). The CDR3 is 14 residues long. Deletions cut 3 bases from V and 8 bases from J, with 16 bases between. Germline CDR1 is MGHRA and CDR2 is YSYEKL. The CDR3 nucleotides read TGCGCCAGCAGCCAGGGGACCTACCCTTGGGGCTACACCTTC. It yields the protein CASSQGTYPWGYTF.

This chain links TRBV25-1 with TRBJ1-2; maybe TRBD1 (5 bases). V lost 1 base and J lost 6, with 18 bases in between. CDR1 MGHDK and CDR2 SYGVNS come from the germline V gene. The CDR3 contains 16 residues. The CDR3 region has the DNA TGTGCCAGCAGTGAATCCGGGACCTCGAGAGTAGATGGCTACACCTTC. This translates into CASSESGTSRVDGYTF.

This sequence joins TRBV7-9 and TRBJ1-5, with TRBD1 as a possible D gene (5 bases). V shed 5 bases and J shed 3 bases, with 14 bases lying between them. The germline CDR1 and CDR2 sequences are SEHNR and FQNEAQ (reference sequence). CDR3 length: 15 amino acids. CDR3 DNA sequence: TGTGCCAGCAGCCGAGGGACGGCGGACAATCAGCCCCAGCATTTT. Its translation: CASSRGTADNQPQHF.